Following are 29 T cell receptor beta chains from one sample sequenced in a study of metastatic and nonmetastatic thyroid tumors. TCRdb called clones again from the PCR reads with MiXCR. The table records around 40,000 clones, 25% to 30% of them present only once. All patients were treatment-naive before thyroid surgery. Sequenced input: blood. These receptors all stem from a female donor with papillary thyroid cancer or a benign thyroid nodule (not recorded which). Some clones in this sample may be carry-over from other donors' samples.

This chain links TRBV2 with TRBJ2-5, with D perhaps assigned TRBD1 or TRBD2 (5 bases each). The germline V gene encodes CDR1 SNHLY and CDR2 FYNNEI. Trimming took off 0 bases at V and 5 bases at J, with 16 bases between the two ends. This CDR3 comprises 16 residues. The CDR3 DNA sequence: TGTGCCAGCAGTGAAGCTGGCAATGGGGGAAGGGAGACCCAGTACTTC. This sequence encodes CASSEAGNGGRETQYF.

Details on this clone: Compared with germline, one end of the junction differs, possibly owing to a read error. V usage is TRBV7-2 and J usage is TRBJ1-1, with D possibly matching TRBD1 (6 bases). CDR3 length: 14 amino acids. CDR1 and CDR2 (germline): SGHTA, FQGNSA. CDR3 protein: CASMTQGRSTEAFF. In DNA, the CDR3 is TGTGCCAGCATGACACAGGGTAGGAGTACTGAAGCTTTTTTT.

This clone was seen only a few times. This chain joins TRBV6-1 and TRBJ2-7; TRBD2 is a possible D gene (5 bases). This CDR3 is 15 amino acids long. Germline V gives CDR1 MNHNS, CDR2 SASEGT. V was shortened by 6 bases and J by 0 bases, with 15 bases between the two germline ends. This CDR3 is CASRSRTDSSYEQYF. CDR3 sequence (DNA): TGTGCCAGCAGGAGCCGGACTGATAGCTCCTACGAGCAGTACTTC.

This clone occurred a few times. Without the conserved terminal phenylalanine or tryptophan, this CDR3 likely stems from a read error. No DNA is shown, since the ends of the CDR3 on it are uncertain; the CDR3 is the one TCRdb lists. This chain links TRBV12-3 or TRBV12-4 with TRBJ2-7. The CDR3 length equals 10 residues, ends included. The CDR3 is CASSNADCSP.

This clone was counted at least ten times. CDR3 sequence (DNA): TGTGCCAGTAGTATTAGTTCTAGCGGGAGGATCAATGAGCAGTTCTTC. Translating gives CASSISSSGRINEQFF. The chain is built from TRBV19 and TRBJ2-1, with TRBD2 matching over 11 bases. The CDR3 consists of 16 residues. Trimming removed 3 bases from V and 6 bases from J; junction bases left unmatched: 7. The germline V gene encodes CDR1 LNHDA and CDR2 SQIVND (reference sequence).

This clone was counted many times. The rearrangement links TRBV7-9 to TRBJ1-2, with a possible D match to TRBD1 (5 bases). V was trimmed by 6 bases and J by 8 bases, leaving 22 bases between them. The CDR3 runs 15 residues. Germline-derived CDR1 and CDR2 are SEHNR and FQNEAQ (reference sequence). The CDR3 DNA reads as TGTGCCAGCAGGCCACGGGACCCCTTTGGGGAAGGCTACACCTTC. This sequence encodes CASRPRDPFGEGYTF.

The DNA of the CDR3 is TGTGCCAGCAGCCGGGACAGGGCGAACACTGAAGCTTTCTTT. Encoded protein: CASSRDRANTEAFF. The V gene is TRBV7-2, the J gene TRBJ1-1; 9 nucleotides agree with TRBD1. The germline V gene encodes CDR1 SGHTA and CDR2 FQGNSA. V dropped 5 bases and J dropped 1; count of bases not matched to a gene: 2. The CDR3 length is 14 residues. Together with reference TRBV7-2 and TRBJ1-1, the CDR3 gives the full variable domain: GAGVSQSPSNKVTEKGKDVELRCDPISGHTALYWYRQSLGQGLEFLIYFQGNSAPDKSGLPSDRFSAERTGGSVSTLTIQRTQQEDSAVYLCASSRDRANTEAFFGQGTRLTVV.

This clone was counted many times. The V and J genes are TRBV4-1 and TRBJ1-2; D unresolved. Trimming removed 1 base at V and 7 bases at J, with 16 bases between. Germline V gives CDR1 MGHRA, CDR2 YSYEKL. This CDR3 spans 15 amino acids. The DNA of the CDR3 is TGCGCCAGCAGCCAAGGAGGTGGAGGTTTACGTGGCTACACCTTC. This gives the protein CASSQGGGGLRGYTF.

This clone was picked up many times. This CDR3 reads CSAKSSNNEKLFF. As DNA, the CDR3 is TGCAGTGCTAAGTCGTCCAACAATGAAAAACTGTTTTTT. The V gene is TRBV20-1, the J gene TRBJ1-4; no firm D call. The CDR3 extends over 13 amino acids. CDR1 is DFQATT, CDR2 SNEGSKA, per germline (reference sequence). The V end was cut by 4 bases, the J end by 5 bases, with 11 bases between.

Only a few counts were recorded for this clone. V usage is TRBV12-1 and J usage is TRBJ2-3; TRBD1 reflects the table's D call only, with no check against the DNA. TRBV12-1 is termed a pseudogene. The CDR3 runs to 16 residues. CDR3 nucleotides: TGTGCCAGCAGCTTTGGAAGGAGGGGCGGCACAGATACGCAGTATTTT. This encodes CASSFGRRGGTDTQYF.

This clone qualifies as medium-sized. The chain links TRBV24-1 to TRBJ2-1, with TRBD2 matching 13 bases. The CDR3 sequence is 16 residues long. V lost 5 bases to trimming and J lost 7 bases; unmatched junction nucleotides: 7. Germline assignment: CDR1 KGHDR and CDR2 SFDVKD. CDR3 DNA sequence: TGTGCCACCAGTGGCCAACTAGCGGGAGGGCCAAATGAGCAGTTCTTC. Its translation: CATSGQLAGGPNEQFF.

Details on this clone: A read error may produce the germline difference seen at one junction end. The chain is built from TRBV12-3 or TRBV12-4 and TRBJ1-1; 12 bases map to TRBD1. This CDR3 region has 14 residues. In DNA form, the CDR3 reads TGTGCCAGCATTGGGACAGGGGGCGTCACTGAAGCTTCCTTT. The encoded protein is CASIGTGGVTEASF.

This clone has ten or more counts. A much larger clone lies a single base off, so this may be a read error. This chain uses TRBV19 with TRBJ1-2, with 7 bases fitting TRBD1. The CDR3 runs to 15 residues. Germline V gives CDR1 LNHDA, CDR2 SQIVND (reference sequence). The CDR3 loop reads CASSVDSTGNYGYTF. CDR3 sequence (DNA): TGTGCCAGTAGTGTAGATTCGACAGGGAACTATGGCTACACCTTC. Full variable domain (remainder filled in from reference TRBV19 and TRBJ1-2): DGGITQSPKYLFRKEGQNVTLSCEQNLNHDAMYWYRQDPGQGLRLIYYSQIVNDFQKGDIAEGYSVSREKKESFPLTVTSAQKNPTAFYLCASSVDSTGNYGYTFGSGTRLTVV.

The rearrangement joins TRBV12-3 or TRBV12-4 to TRBJ1-3; D gene uncertain. V was pared by 3 bases and J by 9 bases, with 9 bases between. This CDR3 contains 12 residues. CDR3 protein: CASSFKALTIYF. The CDR3 DNA reads TGTGCCAGCAGTTTTAAAGCTCTCACCATATATTTT.

There are many counts of this clone. The chain uses TRBV2 and TRBJ2-7, with D possibly TRBD2 on 7 matching bases. CDR1 and CDR2 from the germline V gene are SNHLY and FYNNEI. Trimming left V 1 base short and J 2 bases short, with 15 bases between. This CDR3 contains 16 residues. The CDR3 nucleotides read TGTGCCAGCAGTGAAGAGGGGGGGAGCGGTGCCTACGAGCAGTACTTC. Protein product: CASSEEGGSGAYEQYF.

This clone was counted at least ten times. The chain recombines TRBV20-1 with TRBJ2-1; 10 positions agree with TRBD2. The V and J ends lost 4 bases and 7 bases, in that order; junction bases with no gene match: 7. CDR1 is DFQATT and CDR2 is SNEGSKA in the germline V gene (reference sequence). The CDR3 extends over 14 amino acids. CDR3 bases: TGCAGTGCTATAAGCGGGAGGGCCGGAAATGAGCAGTTCTTC. This sequence encodes CSAISGRAGNEQFF.

This clone has ten or more counts. The chain links TRBV15 to TRBJ2-7, with 7 bases aligning to TRBD2. The CDR3 sequence is 16 residues long. J lost 1 base, V lost 3 bases, and 9 bases had no gene match. The V gene's germline CDR1 is LNHNV and CDR2 YYDKDF (reference sequence). The CDR3 spells CATSSGLAVSSYEQYF. Written as DNA, the CDR3 is TGTGCCACCAGCAGTGGCCTAGCGGTCTCATCCTACGAGCAGTACTTC.

Ten or more counts support this clone. The rearrangement links TRBV2 to TRBJ2-2, with a weak D call TRBD1 (5 bases). Germline V gene sequence: CDR1 SNHLY, CDR2 FYNNEI. V was clipped by 5 bases and J by 7 bases, with 14 bases between them. The CDR3 length is 14 residues. CDR3 residues: CASSKQGNGGELFF. Written as DNA, the CDR3 is TGTGCCAGCAGTAAGCAGGGAAACGGCGGGGAGCTGTTTTTT.

This chain uses TRBV2 with TRBJ2-7, with D possibly TRBD2 on 6 matching bases. CDR1 and CDR2 (germline): SNHLY, FYNNEI. The CDR3 runs to 16 residues. V was shortened by 1 base and J by 2 bases, with 15 bases between the two germline ends. The CDR3 loop reads CASSEGDSRGTYEQYF. CDR3 coding DNA: TGTGCCAGCAGTGAAGGAGACTCGCGGGGTACCTACGAGCAGTACTTC.

This clone was seen more than once but under ten times. The genes are TRBV6-2 or TRBV6-3 and TRBJ2-2; D remains unclear. V lost 6 bases and J lost 6, with 11 bases in between. The CDR3 loop spans 13 amino acids. The germline gives CDR1 MNHEY, CDR2 SVGEGT. The CDR3 DNA reads as TGTGCCAGCAGCCCCCAGCCGGCCGGGGAGCTGTTTTTT. It codes for CASSPQPAGELFF.

A remark on this clone: At one end, the junction sequence differs from germline, possibly due to a read error. The genes are TRBV6-2 or TRBV6-3 and TRBJ2-7; D remains ambiguous. This CDR3 contains 14 residues. Germline loops: CDR1 MNHEY, CDR2 SVGEGT. This CDR3 is CASIYSECSYDQYF. The CDR3 bases are TGTGCCAGCATTTACTCCGAGTGTTCATACGATCAGTACTTC.

The table lists this clone with many counts. The J gene is TRBJ1-1, the V gene TRBV12-5; no clear D gene. Trimming took 5 bases from V and 2 from J, leaving 15 bases between them. This CDR3 contains 15 residues. Germline V lookup: CDR1 LGHNT, CDR2 FRNRAP. The CDR3 DNA is TGTGCTAGTGGTACGAGCGGAGAGATCAACACTGAAGCTTTCTTT. Amino acid sequence: CASGTSGEINTEAFF.

The sample holds many counts of this clone. The genes are TRBV2 and TRBJ1-5; D ambiguous. This CDR3 has 14 amino acids. Germline V gives CDR1 SNHLY, CDR2 FYNNEI. V was trimmed by 0 bases and J by 6 bases, leaving 9 bases between them. CDR3 bases: TGTGCCAGCAGTGAAGCGTATGAAGGTCAGCCCCAGCATTTT. Residues: CASSEAYEGQPQHF.

This clone was detected only a few times. The chain has TRBV7-9 and TRBJ2-5; D is unresolved. The CDR3 consists of 12 residues. Germline CDR1 and CDR2: SEHNR and FQNEAQ (reference sequence). V was cut by 3 bases and J by 1 base, with 3 bases left in between. The CDR3 reads CASSLAQETQYF. Written as DNA, the CDR3 is TGTGCCAGCAGCTTGGCCCAAGAGACCCAGTACTTC.

This clone turned up a few times. The rearrangement joins TRBV5-4 to TRBJ1-4, with D tentatively TRBD1 (5 bases). In germline, CDR1 is SGHNT, CDR2 YYREEE (reference sequence). Deletions cut 4 bases from V and 6 bases from J, with 16 bases between. The CDR3 length is 15 residues. The CDR3 protein is CASSLAGGMDEKLFF. DNA of the CDR3: TGTGCCAGCAGCCTGGCCGGGGGTATGGATGAAAAACTGTTTTTT.

This clone was seen many times. The rearrangement uses TRBV3-1 and TRBJ2-7; 7 nucleotides agree with TRBD2. V shed 5 bases and J 1 base; nucleotides not matched to a gene: 2. CDR1 and CDR2 (germline): LGHDT, YNNKEL (reference sequence). The CDR3 covers 13 residues. CDR3 nucleotide sequence: TGTGCCAGCAGCTTTAGCGGGTCCTACGAGCAGTACTTC. Encoded protein: CASSFSGSYEQYF.

This clone was detected many times. This may come from a read error, since a much larger clone is one base off. The chain couples TRBV20-1 to TRBJ2-5; TRBD2 aligns across 11 bases. Losses at the gene ends were 7 bases for V and 2 bases for J; bases not matched to a gene: 9. The germline V gene has CDR1 DFQATT and CDR2 SNEGSKA (reference sequence). The CDR3 loop spans 15 amino acids. The DNA for the CDR3 is TGCAGTGTACTCGGGACTAGCGGAGATCAAGAGACCCAGTACTTC. This translates into CSVLGTSGDQETQYF.

V and J are TRBV6-2 or TRBV6-3 and TRBJ2-3, with 16 nucleotides matching TRBD2. This CDR3 contains 21 residues. Germline CDR1 is MNHEY and CDR2 is SVGEGT. Trimming cost V 2 bases and J 2 bases; bases outside gene matches: 13. CDR3 sequence reads: CASSYAPGLAGGAGVTDTQYF. The CDR3 coding sequence is TGTGCCAGCAGTTACGCCCCGGGACTAGCGGGGGGGGCCGGGGTCACAGATACGCAGTATTTT.

This clone is labeled medium-sized. The chain carries TRBV6-1 and TRBJ1-2; 8 nucleotides line up with TRBD1. V trimming: 5 bases; J trimming: 8 bases; junction bases outside the gene matches: 7. From germline, CDR1 is MNHNS and CDR2 SASEGT. The CDR3 extends over 13 amino acids. CDR3: CASSLKTGEGYTF. The CDR3 nucleotides are TGTGCCAGCAGTTTAAAGACAGGGGAAGGCTACACCTTC.